The 14 T cell receptor beta chains below all came from one sample that was sequenced in a study of shared clonotypes between healthy human individuals. The repertoire was sequenced with immunoSEQ multiplex PCR; TCRdb's copy has only in-frame clones and lacks some. The table shows about 580,000 clones, with more than 95% occurring only once. CD45RO-negative CD8 cells positively selected for CCR7 made up the naive population, which excluded terminally differentiated effector memory CD45RA+ cells. The sequenced material came from naive CD8+ T cells sorted from blood. The receptor set was obtained from a man aged 25 to 45 in good health.

The chain joins TRBV29-1 to TRBJ2-2; D is uncertain. The CDR3 has 14 amino acids. V lost 7 bases to trimming and J lost 2 bases, with 14 bases between them. Germline assignment: CDR1 SQVTM and CDR2 ANQGSEA. The CDR3 here is CSAEPEPNTGELFF. DNA for the CDR3: TGCAGCGCCGAGCCGGAGCCCAACACCGGGGAGCTGTTTTTT.

The chain links TRBV7-9 to TRBJ2-1; 8 bases fit TRBD2. CDR3 size: 15 residues. With V trimmed by 5 bases and J by 8 bases, 11 bases remained unmatched. Germline CDR1 reads SEHNR; CDR2 reads FQNEAQ (reference sequence). CDR3 in amino acids: CASSGLAGSDHEQFF. DNA for the CDR3: TGTGCCAGCAGCGGCTTAGCGGGATCGGATCATGAGCAGTTCTTC.

CDR3 nucleotide sequence: TGTGCCAGCAGGGTACTTAGCACAGATACGCAGTATTTT. As protein: CASRVLSTDTQYF. The J gene is TRBJ2-3, the V gene TRBV27; no reliable D call. Deletions cut 6 bases from V and 0 bases from J, with 7 bases between. The length of the CDR3 is 13 residues. From germline, CDR1 is MNHEY and CDR2 SMNVEV (reference sequence).

The chain is built from TRBV7-9 and TRBJ2-4; the D gene could be TRBD1 or TRBD2 (5 bases each). CDR3 size: 13 residues. Trimming cost V 3 bases and J 12 bases, with 15 bases left between them. Germline V gene lookup returns CDR1 SEHNR and CDR2 FQNEAQ (reference sequence). CDR3 region: CASSLRGSRGQYF. CDR3 bases: TGTGCCAGCAGCTTGAGGGGCTCCCGGGGTCAGTACTTC.

The genes are TRBV2 and TRBJ2-7; D is tentatively TRBD1 or TRBD2 (5 bases each). Between the trimmed V and J ends, which lost 1 base and 4 bases, there was a span of 14 bases. The CDR3 length is 15 residues. CDR1 SNHLY and CDR2 FYNNEI come from the germline V gene. The CDR3 sequence is CASSEVRGDEYEQYF. CDR3 DNA sequence: TGTGCCAGCAGTGAAGTCAGAGGGGACGAGTACGAGCAGTACTTC.

The chain links TRBV5-1 to TRBJ2-5, with 8 bases identical to TRBD2. Germline V lookup: CDR1 SGHRS, CDR2 YFSETQ. V gave up 5 bases and J gave up 3 bases; unmatched junction bases: 6. The CDR3 spans 14 residues. Written as DNA, the CDR3 is TGCGCCAGCAGACTAGCGGAGTCCGAAGAGACCCAGTACTTC. The encoded protein is CASRLAESEETQYF.

This sequence joins TRBV5-1 and TRBJ2-1; 7 nucleotides agree with TRBD1. V lost 0 bases to trimming and J lost 7 bases; unmatched junction nucleotides: 4. This CDR3 is 14 amino acids long. Germline assignment: CDR1 SGHRS and CDR2 YFSETQ. The CDR3 here is CASSLAGTANEQFF. For the CDR3, the DNA is TGCGCCAGCAGCTTGGCCGGGACAGCAAATGAGCAGTTCTTC.

The chain recombines TRBV4-3 with TRBJ2-2, with no clear D. Germline assignment: CDR1 LGHNA and CDR2 YSLEER. The ends were cut back, 0 bases at V and 1 base at J, with 6 bases in the middle. There are 15 residues in the CDR3. The CDR3 DNA reads as TGCGCCAGCAGCCAAGATCCAGAGAACACCGGGGAGCTGTTTTTT. Amino acids: CASSQDPENTGELFF.

Here the CDR3 DNA reads TGTGCCACTTTAGCGGTAGCGGGAGCTAAAGATACGCAGTATTTT. Its protein product is CATLAVAGAKDTQYF. The chain is built from TRBV2 and TRBJ2-3; 9 positions match TRBD2. V gave up 10 bases and J gave up 5 bases; unmatched junction bases: 13. Germline V gene data show CDR1 as SNHLY and CDR2 as FYNNEI. The CDR3 loop spans 15 amino acids.

The CDR3 is CASTAGVGTGELFF. The DNA of the CDR3 is TGTGCCAGCACTGCGGGGGTGGGCACCGGGGAGCTGTTTTTT. The chain employs TRBV13 and TRBJ2-2; the match to TRBD2 covers 7 bases. The CDR3 runs to 14 residues. CDR1 and CDR2 from the germline V gene are PRHDT and FYEKMQ (reference sequence). With V trimmed by 7 bases and J by 4 bases, 6 bases remained unmatched.

This clone was detected once. The gene calls are TRBV11-3 and TRBJ2-2, with D uncertain. The CDR3 has 13 residues. V dropped 8 bases and J dropped 4 bases, with 11 bases sitting between them. Looked up from germline, CDR1 is SGHNT and CDR2 is YENEEA. Here the CDR3 reads CASGDAATGELFF. The DNA for the CDR3 is TGTGCCAGCGGTGACGCCGCCACCGGGGAGCTGTTTTTT.

J is TRBJ1-1 and V is TRBV5-1; 7 bases agree with TRBD1. The CDR3 consists of 15 residues. V was pared by 3 bases and J by 0 bases, with 5 bases of the junction left unmatched. The germline CDR1 and CDR2 sequences are SGHRS and YFSETQ. The DNA for the CDR3 is TGCGCCAGCAGCTACCGACAGGGAATGAACACTGAAGCTTTCTTT. This translates into CASSYRQGMNTEAFF.

The chain employs TRBV7-3 and TRBJ2-7; D not certain. The V end lost 9 bases, the J end lost 0 bases, and 18 bases lay between the germline ends. Per germline, CDR1 SGHTA and CDR2 FQGTGA. This CDR3 is 15 amino acids long. CDR3 region: CARDLGVPSSYEQYF. In nucleotides, the CDR3 is TGTGCCAGGGATCTCGGAGTCCCGAGCTCCTACGAGCAGTACTTC.

V is TRBV5-6 and J is TRBJ1-5, with 10 bases fitting TRBD1. The germline CDR1 and CDR2 sequences are SGHDT and YYEEEE. The CDR3 extends over 15 amino acids. V lost 3 bases and J lost 3; bases outside the gene matches: 3. The CDR3 region has the DNA TGTGCCAGCAGCTCCGGGACAGGGGACAATCAGCCCCAGCATTTT. The encoded protein is CASSSGTGDNQPQHF.